Described below is a single T cell receptor (beta chain) sequence and its context. This clone's antigen is unknown. There are no base qualities to consult, and no much larger clone falls within one base. The data were obtained in a study of shared clonotypes between healthy human individuals (dated by TCRdb to 2018 to 2021). Concerning the study at large: The cohort included three men and two women between 18 and 49 years of age. Blood TCR repertoires of five healthy adults were deeply sequenced to estimate repertoire size and the extent of clonotype sharing between individuals. Each donor's leukapheresis produced roughly between about 0.8 and 8.9 billion PBMCs. For each donor, three plates each were used for CD4 naive and CD4 memory, two plates were used for CD8 naive, and one plate was used for CD8 memory. Different laboratories and diverse techniques were used to prepare libraries and sequence TCR repertoires, to increase sequencing depth and limit assay-specific biases. Overall study results and their limits: Around 5.4% of naive CD4, 3.5% of naive CD8, roughly 2.4% of memory CD4, and about 0.4% of memory CD8 clonotypes were shared across several donors. Naive subsets generally had larger estimated clonotype richness than memory subsets did. Because the study included only a small number of donors, the genetic and exposure-history diversity represented was limited. Rarefaction of sorted-subset datasets indicated incomplete sequencing despite the large sequencing depth. Pairwise subsampling led to the expectation that sequencing depth would affect the degree of clonotype sharing among donors. Higher generation probabilities were observed for clonotypes shared by all four sorted-subset donors than for non-shared clonotypes. Sampling was restricted to blood, and TCR repertoires in tissue are likely to differ from TCR repertoires in blood.

From the cysteine up to the phenylalanine, the CDR3 has a length of 17 residues. Only the CDR3 part of the read is kept: 51 bases, read in frame from the first base. For CDR1 and CDR2, the germline V gene lists SGHRS and YFSETQ. At the junction V is shortened by 0 bases and J by 7 bases; bases outside the gene matches: 12. Using the deep immunoSEQ assay, TCR CDR3 regions were amplified from genomic DNA by multiplex PCR. Extracted genomic DNA from each cell subset was distributed evenly across all wells of several immunoSEQ 96-well plates, and each plate was treated as a replicate. Each replicate PCR for sorted subsets received roughly 0.2 ug genomic DNA, equal to about 30,000 T cell genomes. Purified libraries were measured with a Qubit 3.0 fluorometer, size-checked on a Bioanalyzer 2100, and measured again with the KAPA Library Quantification kit. A separate single-read 150-cycle Illumina NextSeq 550 flow cell was used to sequence each immunoSEQ 96-well plate. The study's processing was this. Because the immunoSEQ output held only junctional sequences and lacked quality scores, the filtering could not match the filtering applied to full-length reads. To assign V/J genes and CDR3, sequences were annotated against IMGT germline references using PyIR, a Python wrapper for IgBLAST v1.9. Reads with weak V/J assignments (E-value above 1e-6), missing CDR3, stop codons, out-of-frame junctions, or ambiguous translated residues were removed. A V3J clonotype was defined by an identical inferred V gene, J gene, and CDR3 amino acid sequence. To compute the percentage overlap between repertoires, the number of shared unique clonotypes was divided by the size of the smaller repertoire. Repertoire richness was assessed with RTK rarefaction, the Chao1 estimator, and Recon v2.1 estimates of unobserved clonotypes. OLGA was used to compute generation probabilities for all TCRbeta clonotypes that the gDNA method yielded from a handful of donors. Entries here come from immuneACCESS through TCRdb and include only in-frame sequences with V and J called. Some clones fail to appear in such tables; in the studies checked, an unresolved V gene covers under half of the shortfall, and the cause of the remainder is unknown. That table supplies the V and J calls and clone size; D and trimming were determined from the DNA. For this sample there are some 2.4 million clones; 80% to 95% appear just once. The ten top clones hold 0.35% to 0.45% of the sample.

Donors were healthy HIV-negative adults with no recently reported acute infections or vaccinations. All donors were Caucasian adults living in Nashville, Tennessee, USA. CD4+ T cells were enriched by magnetic negative selection; naive cells were then positively selected on CD45RA, and the negative fraction formed the memory subset. Blood was collected by leukapheresis, and PBMCs were isolated by Ficoll-Histopaque density gradient centrifugation and then cryopreserved in liquid nitrogen vapor phase. Analytical flow cytometry was used to check the purity and quantity of every magnetically sorted T cell population. Each sorted fraction had its genomic DNA isolated and then quantified by UV absorbance on a Nanodrop 2000c.

Sequencing used naive CD4+ T cells from PBMCs. In light of the paper, this sample's cell subset or site label describes: CD45RA+ positively selected. This chain joins TRBV5-1 to TRBJ1-4; the junction holds 7 bases that match TRBD1. This TCR was sampled from a man aged 18 to 29 in good health. Some clones in this sample may be carry-over from other donors' samples. The sequence in DNA is TGCGCCAGCAGCTTGGGGGGACACACAAAGGGGGCTGAAAAACTGTTTTTT. This translates into CASSLGGHTKGAEKLFF.